The T cell receptor (beta chain) described here comes from a study of blood T cell repertoires in COVID-19. Whole-study context: Samples taken during acute and convalescent COVID-19 were collected in the United States, Italy and Spain. The cDNA or gDNA used as material had been derived from T cells, B-cell-depleted T cells, or PBMCs.

Authors' methods: It was from reference gene primer amplification that nucleated cell counts were estimated. Measured with immunoSEQ multiplex PCR; TCRdb has only the in-frame clones, and not every one. The V and J calls and the clone size are those of that table, but D and trimming were determined from the DNA. This table holds 120,000 to 150,000 clones, about four fifths found once. This CDR3 is built from 17 residues. Deletions cut 3 bases from V and 5 bases from J, with 19 bases between. In germline, CDR1 is MGHRA, CDR2 YSYEKL. The chain has TRBV4-1 and TRBJ1-4, with a weak D call TRBD1 (5 bases). The receptor was isolated from a human donor with acute or convalescent COVID-19. The donor label of this sample is uncertain. What was sequenced was peripheral blood. DNA of the CDR3: TGCGCCAGCAGCCACCCCTGGGGCCAGGGCCTGAATGAAAAACTGTTTTTT. As protein: CASSHPWGQGLNEKLFF.